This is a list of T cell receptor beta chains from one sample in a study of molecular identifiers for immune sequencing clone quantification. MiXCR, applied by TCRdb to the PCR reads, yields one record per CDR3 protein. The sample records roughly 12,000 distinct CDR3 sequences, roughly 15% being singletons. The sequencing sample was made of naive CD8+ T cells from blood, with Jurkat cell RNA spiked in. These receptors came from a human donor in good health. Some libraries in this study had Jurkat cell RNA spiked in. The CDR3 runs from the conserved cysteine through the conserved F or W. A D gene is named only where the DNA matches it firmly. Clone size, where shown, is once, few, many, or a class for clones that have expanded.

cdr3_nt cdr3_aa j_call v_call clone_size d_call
TGTGCCAGCAGCTTAGAGGGTGGACGTAACGAGCAGTACTTC CASSLEGGRNEQYF TRBJ2-7 TRBV7-8 medium-sized -
TGCAGTGCTAGAGATACTCGGATGAGCTCCTACAATGAGCAGTTCTTC CSARDTRMSSYNEQFF TRBJ2-1 TRBV20-1 medium-sized -
TGTGCCAGTAGTATCGAGGGGTCGAACACTGAAGCTTTCTTT CASSIEGSNTEAFF TRBJ1-1 TRBV19 few -
TGTGCCAGCAGTTTTCCGCGGGAGGGCCGGGTTGAGCAGTTCTTC CASSFPREGRVEQFF TRBJ2-1 TRBV28 medium-sized TRBD2
TGTGCCAGCAGCCAAGATACGGGAGCGGGTCCTTTAGCCAAAAACATTCAGTACTTC CASSQDTGAGPLAKNIQYF TRBJ2-4 TRBV4-2 medium-sized -
TGTGCCAGTATGGGGGGAGTACCTGGGGCCAACGTCCTGACTTTC CASMGGVPGANVLTF TRBJ2-6 TRBV19 many -
TGTGCCAGCAGCCAAGATTGGCCCTTAAATGAGCAGTTCTTC CASSQDWPLNEQFF TRBJ2-1 TRBV4-2 medium-sized -
TGCAGTGCTAGAGCAGGGGGCCAAAACATTCAGTACTTC CSARAGGQNIQYF TRBJ2-4 TRBV20-1 medium-sized TRBD1
TGTGCCAGCAGTTTCCGGTCCAGCAATCAGCCCCAGCATTTT CASSFRSSNQPQHF TRBJ1-5 TRBV27 many -
TGTGCCAGCAGTTACGTCGTGGGCGATTCACCCCTCCACTTT CASSYVVGDSPLHF TRBJ1-6 TRBV6-2/TRBV6-3 - -
TGTGCCAGCAGTCCCTTAGGCGGGAGCTCCTACAATGAGCAGTTCTTC CASSPLGGSSYNEQFF TRBJ2-1 TRBV28 many TRBD2
TGTGCCAGCAGTGACCCGGGGGGAATAGCGGATCAAGAGACCCAGTACTTC CASSDPGGIADQETQYF TRBJ2-5 TRBV2 many TRBD2
TGTGCCAGCAGACCACCGGGACAGCTTAACCACGAGCAGTACTTC CASRPPGQLNHEQYF TRBJ2-7 TRBV7-8 few TRBD1
TGTGCCAGCAGCTTAGCCACCTACGAGCAGTACTTC CASSLATYEQYF TRBJ2-7 TRBV11-2 many -
TGTGCCAGCAGCCCGCGAGAGGGGGGGATCGAGCAGTACTTC CASSPREGGIEQYF TRBJ2-7 TRBV7-9 many -
TGTGCCAGCAGTTCCCTCCGAGCCGGGAGCGGGGGTGAGACCCAGTACTTC CASSSLRAGSGGETQYF TRBJ2-5 TRBV6-2/TRBV6-3 many TRBD2
TGTGCCAGCAGCCCAGGGATACTCTCCTACGAGCAGTACTTC CASSPGILSYEQYF TRBJ2-7 TRBV7-8 few -
TGTGCCAGCAGTGAATCAAGGACTTACACCGGGGAGCTGTTTTTT CASSESRTYTGELFF TRBJ2-2 TRBV6-1 medium-sized -
TGCGCCAGCAGCCAGGGGGAGGCCGGGGAGCTGTTTTTT CASSQGEAGELFF TRBJ2-2 TRBV4-1 - -
TGCAGTGCTAGAGATCGCGGGGGTGTCCATCCCAATGAGCAGTTCTTC CSARDRGGVHPNEQFF TRBJ2-1 TRBV20-1 many TRBD2
TGCAGTGCTAGAGATCCCAGGACAGGGAGGTCCGGGGCCAACGTCCTGACTTTC CSARDPRTGRSGANVLTF TRBJ2-6 TRBV20-1 medium-sized TRBD1
TGTGCCAGCAGTTTAGGGCAGGCGTTATTCTATGGCTACACCTTC CASSLGQALFYGYTF TRBJ1-2 TRBV28 many -
TGCGCCAGCAGCTTGGAACCGAGGGGCACAGATACGCAGTATTTT CASSLEPRGTDTQYF TRBJ2-3 TRBV5-1 medium-sized -
TGTGCCTGGAGTGACGAGACAGATACGCAGTATTTT CAWSDETDTQYF TRBJ2-3 TRBV30 medium-sized -
TGTGCCAGCAGCTTAGCAGGGAGACGGCAAGAGACCCAGTACTTC CASSLAGRRQETQYF TRBJ2-5 TRBV7-9 many -
TGTGCCAGCAGTTACGTCCAGTCCTATGGCTACACCTTC CASSYVQSYGYTF TRBJ1-2 TRBV6-2/TRBV6-3 medium-sized -
TGTGCCAGCAGTTTAAGAGGGGGCGGGGGCTATGGCTACACCTTC CASSLRGGGGYGYTF TRBJ1-2 TRBV27 few TRBD1
TGTGCCAGCAGCTTAGAAGGCAGGATCGACTATGGCTACACCTTC CASSLEGRIDYGYTF TRBJ1-2 TRBV7-9 many -
TGTGCCAGCAGCCCTCTCGGGCCCACAGATACGCAGTATTTT CASSPLGPTDTQYF TRBJ2-3 TRBV3-1 medium-sized -
TGTGCCAGCAGCATGGGACAGGGAAGCTATGGCTACACCTTC CASSMGQGSYGYTF TRBJ1-2 TRBV5-4 - TRBD1
TGTGCCAGCAGCTCCTGGGGCACAGATACGCAGTATTTT CASSSWGTDTQYF TRBJ2-3 TRBV7-3 medium-sized -
TGTGCCAGCAGCTTGGGGGGACAGGGTTACGGCTACACCTTC CASSLGGQGYGYTF TRBJ1-2 TRBV5-4 many TRBD1
TGTGCCTGGAGTAGCGGCGACAATGAGCAGTTCTTC CAWSSGDNEQFF TRBJ2-1 TRBV30 many -
TGCGCCAGCAGCCAAGAAACTCTACTAGCGGGAGGGACAGATACGCAGTATTTT CASSQETLLAGGTDTQYF TRBJ2-3 TRBV4-3 many TRBD2
TGTGCCAGCAGCTTAGTCGCGGGGGGCACAGATACGCAGTATTTT CASSLVAGGTDTQYF TRBJ2-3 TRBV7-6 medium-sized TRBD2
TGTGCCAGCAGCTTGGATGGGACAGGGACCTACGAGCAGTACTTC CASSLDGTGTYEQYF TRBJ2-7 TRBV5-5 medium-sized TRBD1
TGTGCCAGCAGTTTGCTCCGGGAGGGCCAGGGGACCCAGTACTTC CASSLLREGQGTQYF TRBJ2-5 TRBV6-5 medium-sized TRBD2
TGTGCCAGCAGAACTGCCGGGACTTACATCTACGAGCAGTACTTC CASRTAGTYIYEQYF TRBJ2-7 TRBV27 medium-sized -
TGTGCCAGCAGCTGGGGTGACAAGCAGAACTTC CASSWGDKQNF TRBJ2-7 TRBV5-6 - -
TGTGCCAGCAGCAAACGCCAGAGGGCTGGAGAGCAGTACTTC CASSKRQRAGEQYF TRBJ2-7 TRBV21-1 - -
TGTGCCAGCAGGGGGTCCGGGAGGACCGAGCAGTACTTC CASRGSGRTEQYF TRBJ2-7 TRBV5-4 many TRBD2
TGTGCCTGGAGTGTGGGGGCCTTTGGGGACAGCACAGATACGCAGTATTTT CAWSVGAFGDSTDTQYF TRBJ2-3 TRBV30 many -
TGTGCCAGCAGCTTTGAACTAGCCCCCTCCTACAATGAGCAGTTCTTC CASSFELAPSYNEQFF TRBJ2-1 TRBV7-2 medium-sized -
TGTGCCAGCAGTTTGGGACAGTCCGTGCCCCAGCATTTT CASSLGQSVPQHF TRBJ1-5 TRBV27 many TRBD1
TGTGCCACCCGTCCGGGACAGCCGAACACCGGGGAGCTGTTTTTT CATRPGQPNTGELFF TRBJ2-2 TRBV6-1 medium-sized TRBD1
TGCAGTGCTAGAGATCTATTAGGGGGCCCCTACGAGCAGTACTTC CSARDLLGGPYEQYF TRBJ2-7 TRBV20-1 - TRBD1
TGTGCCAGCAGCTTATCGTCAGGGGGCGTGAGTTCCTCACCCCTCCACTTT CASSLSSGGVSSSPLHF TRBJ1-6 TRBV7-6 many TRBD1
TGTGCCATCAGGCCGGGACTAGCGGGGTACCAAGAGACCCAGTACTTC CAIRPGLAGYQETQYF TRBJ2-5 TRBV10-3 medium-sized TRBD2
TGTGCCAGCAGCCAACGCGGGATGCAAGAGACCCAGTACTTC CASSQRGMQETQYF TRBJ2-5 TRBV6-6 many -
TGTGCCAGCAGTTTATTTAGGGTAAACACCGGGGAGCTGTTTTTT CASSLFRVNTGELFF TRBJ2-2 TRBV28 many -
TGTGCCACCAGCAGAGGGCTTTCAGGGCGGACAGATACGCAGTATTTT CATSRGLSGRTDTQYF TRBJ2-3 TRBV15 many -
TGTGCCAGCATGGGGGGACAGTGGTCCAAAAACATTCAGTACTTC CASMGGQWSKNIQYF TRBJ2-4 TRBV2 medium-sized -
TGTGCCAGCGGTTTCGGGGCCTCCTACAATGAGCAGTTCTTC CASGFGASYNEQFF TRBJ2-1 TRBV27 few -
TGTGCCAGCAGCCCTCCAGGGGCGGGCAATCAGCCCCAGCATTTT CASSPPGAGNQPQHF TRBJ1-5 TRBV7-9 medium-sized -
TGTGCCAGTAGTACACGACTAGCGCTGGCCCCAATCGATGAGCAGTTCTTC CASSTRLALAPIDEQFF TRBJ2-1 TRBV19 many TRBD2
TGTGCCAGTTGGTCCGGGGAGCTGTTTTTT CASWSGELFF TRBJ2-2 TRBV19 medium-sized -
TGTGCCAGCAGCCAAGAGCACGGGGCATCTGGGGCCAACGTCCTGACTTTC CASSQEHGASGANVLTF TRBJ2-6 TRBV4-2 medium-sized -
TGCGCCAGCAGCCAACTAGTCGACTACGAGCAGTACTTC CASSQLVDYEQYF TRBJ2-7 TRBV4-1 many -
TGTGCCAGCAGCCATACGATGACAGGTCCCGAGCAGTACTTC CASSHTMTGPEQYF TRBJ2-7 TRBV27 many -
TGTGTCAGCAGCTCACCCCCGGGACTAGCGGGTATGAATGAGCAGTTCTTC CVSSSPPGLAGMNEQFF TRBJ2-1 TRBV13 - TRBD2